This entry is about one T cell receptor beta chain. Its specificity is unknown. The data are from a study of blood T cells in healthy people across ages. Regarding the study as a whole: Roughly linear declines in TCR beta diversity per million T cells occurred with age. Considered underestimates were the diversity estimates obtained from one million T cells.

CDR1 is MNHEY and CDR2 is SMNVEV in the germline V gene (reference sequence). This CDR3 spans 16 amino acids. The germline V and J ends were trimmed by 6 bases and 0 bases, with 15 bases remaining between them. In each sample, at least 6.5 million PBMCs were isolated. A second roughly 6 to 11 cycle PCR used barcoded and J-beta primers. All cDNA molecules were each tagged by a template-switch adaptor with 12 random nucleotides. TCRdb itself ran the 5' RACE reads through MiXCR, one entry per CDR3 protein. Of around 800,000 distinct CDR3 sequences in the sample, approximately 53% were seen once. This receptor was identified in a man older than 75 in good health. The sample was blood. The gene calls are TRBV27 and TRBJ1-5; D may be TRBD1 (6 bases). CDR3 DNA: TGTGCCAGCAGATTAGGAGACAGGTATAGCAATCAGCCCCAGCATTTT. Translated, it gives CASRLGDRYSNQPQHF.